A single sample is the source of the 29 T cell receptor beta chains below, sequenced in a study of human T cells and chemical hapten exposure. TCRdb used MiXCR to reprocess the RACE reads, holding one entry per CDR3 protein. In the table there are 80,000 to 100,000 distinct CDR3 sequences, around 9.3% of which are singletons. Noted time point: patch test 2, 6 weeks after DPC sensitization. This sample's treatment: therapeutic diphenylcyclopropenone sensitization with weekly scalp DPC. The specimen was whole blood, collected in connection with sensitization to the hapten diphenylcyclopropenone (DPC). All receptors derive from a woman in her 50s with alopecia areata. Some clones in this sample may be carry-over from other donors' samples.

V is TRBV2 and J is TRBJ1-1, with unresolved D. The V gene lost 4 bases and the J gene lost 11 bases, with 11 bases spanning the gap. There are 11 residues in the CDR3. Germline CDR1 reads SNHLY; CDR2 reads FYNNEI. The CDR3 sequence is CASSARPEAFF. DNA of the CDR3: TGTGCCAGCAGTGCTAGGCCGGAGGCTTTCTTT.

The sample holds many counts of this clonotype. The chain links TRBV3-1 to TRBJ2-7, with D possibly matching TRBD2 (6 bases). V shed 3 bases and J shed 7 bases, with 10 bases lying between them. The germline CDR1 and CDR2 sequences are LGHDT and YNNKEL (reference sequence). The CDR3 extends over 12 amino acids. CDR3: CASSHIGGEQYF. DNA for the CDR3: TGTGCCAGCAGCCATATCGGGGGAGAGCAGTACTTC.

CDR3 protein: CASSLVGSGNVHEQYF. CDR3 in DNA: TGTGCCAGCAGTTTAGTAGGGTCAGGGAACGTCCACGAGCAGTACTTC. The V call is TRBV28, the J call TRBJ2-7, with D possibly being TRBD1 (5 bases). CDR1 and CDR2 from the germline V gene are MDHEN and SYDVKM. The CDR3 is 16 residues long. Trimming took 2 bases from V and 5 from J, leaving 19 bases between them.

The sample holds many counts of this clonotype. The chain recombines TRBV19 with TRBJ1-5; a weak D match, TRBD1 (6 bases). Trimming removed 4 bases at V and 0 bases at J, with 22 bases between. CDR1 is LNHDA and CDR2 is SQIVND in the germline V gene (reference sequence). This CDR3 spans 19 amino acids. The DNA for the CDR3 is TGTGCCAGTAGTACTCGAAAATACTACAGGGAAGATAGCAATCAGCCCCAGCATTTT. Translation gives CASSTRKYYREDSNQPQHF.

The chain employs TRBV20-1 and TRBJ1-1, with no clear D. The V and J ends lost 5 bases and 1 base respectively, with 11 bases between them. Germline V gene sequence: CDR1 DFQATT, CDR2 SNEGSKA (reference sequence). The CDR3 sequence is 13 residues long. Written as DNA, the CDR3 is TGCAGTGCTGCCCGACAACCGAACACTGAAGCTTTCTTT. This translates into CSAARQPNTEAFF.

In its sample, this clonotype was seen many times. This sequence joins TRBV18 and TRBJ1-5, with D possibly matching TRBD1 (5 bases). The CDR3 is 15 residues long. Germline CDR1 reads KGHSH; CDR2 reads LQKENI. The V end was cut by 3 bases, the J end by 3 bases, with 12 bases between. The DNA for the CDR3 is TGTGCCAGCTCACCGGAGGGGCAGAACAATCAGCCCCAGCATTTT. Translating it yields CASSPEGQNNQPQHF.

This chain links TRBV6-4 with TRBJ2-7; D may be TRBD1 (6 bases). The CDR3 loop spans 15 amino acids. Germline V gene data show CDR1 as MRHNA and CDR2 as SNTAGT. Trimming took off 3 bases at V and 3 bases at J, with 15 bases between the two ends. The CDR3 here is CASSEYFGQNYEQYF. CDR3 nucleotides: TGTGCCAGCAGTGAATATTTCGGACAGAACTACGAGCAGTACTTC.

The sample holds many counts of this clonotype. The rearrangement uses TRBV11-2 and TRBJ2-7; D possibly corresponds to TRBD1 (5 bases). The V end lost 1 base, the J end lost 0 bases, and 10 bases lay between the germline ends. The germline CDR1 and CDR2 sequences are SGHAT and FQNNGV. The CDR3 extends over 15 amino acids. The CDR3 is CASSLGARASYEQYF. The CDR3 nucleotides read TGTGCCAGCAGCTTAGGAGCCAGGGCCTCCTACGAGCAGTACTTC.

This chain uses TRBV28 with TRBJ2-1, with D possibly called TRBD1 or TRBD2 (6 bases each). CDR1 and CDR2 from the germline V gene are MDHEN and SYDVKM. The CDR3 loop spans 18 amino acids. Trimming removed 7 bases from V and 4 bases from J, with 26 bases in between. The CDR3 protein is CASTSRGGGGLLYNEQFF. In DNA form, the CDR3 reads TGTGCCAGCACTAGCAGGGGTGGAGGGGGATTGTTATACAATGAGCAGTTCTTC.

Only a few counts were recorded for this clonotype. The V call is TRBV28, the J call TRBJ2-6; D remains unclear. Germline V lookup: CDR1 MDHEN, CDR2 SYDVKM. V lost 5 bases, J lost 3 bases, and 5 bases lay in between. The CDR3 sequence is 13 residues long. The DNA for the CDR3 is TGTGCCAGCAGTACCCTTGGGGCCAACGTCCTGACTTTC. Translation: CASSTLGANVLTF.

The chain uses TRBV18 and TRBJ2-4; D possibly uses TRBD1 or TRBD2 (5 bases each). The CDR3 consists of 14 residues. CDR1 is KGHSH, CDR2 LQKENI, per germline. This chain's CDR3 is CATTNRTEMDIQYF. CDR3 nucleotides: TGTGCTACCACAAACAGGACTGAGATGGACATTCAGTACTTC.

This clonotype has just a few counts. The genes are TRBV7-2 and TRBJ1-1; D is unresolved. The CDR3 consists of 15 residues. Germline CDR1 is SGHTA and CDR2 is FQGNSA. Trimming removed 1 base at V and 2 bases at J, with 11 bases between. The CDR3 DNA reads as TGTGCCAGCAGCTTAGTATTTATTTCAAACACTGAAGCTTTCTTT. It translates to CASSLVFISNTEAFF.

This clonotype turned up a few times. V is TRBV29-1 and J is TRBJ1-1, with 9 bases lining up with TRBD1. Germline V lookup: CDR1 SQVTM, CDR2 ANQGSEA. V lost 6 bases, J lost 3 bases, and 8 bases stayed unmatched. This CDR3 contains 14 residues. CDR3 coding DNA: TGCAGCGTCTCGACAGGGGGACCATACACTGAAGCTTTCTTT. Protein product: CSVSTGGPYTEAFF.

This clonotype was observed a few times. The chain employs TRBV27 and TRBJ1-5; 7 bases map to TRBD1. From germline, CDR1 is MNHEY and CDR2 SMNVEV (reference sequence). The trim removed 2 bases at V and 7 bases at J, leaving 11 bases unmatched. The CDR3 spans 16 residues. The CDR3 spells CASSLRQGVLGQPQHF. CDR3 sequence (DNA): TGTGCCAGCAGTTTACGACAGGGTGTTCTCGGGCAGCCCCAGCATTTT.

The CDR3 here is CASGGGLGSYEQYF. The CDR3 region has the DNA TGTGCCAGCGGAGGGGGACTAGGCTCCTACGAGCAGTACTTC. The genes are TRBV28 and TRBJ2-7; 8 bases match TRBD2. Per germline, CDR1 MDHEN and CDR2 SYDVKM. CDR3 length: 14 residues. J lost 0 bases, V lost 8 bases, and 6 bases had no gene match.

This clonotype was counted at least ten times. The chain carries TRBV27 and TRBJ2-3, with D hard to call. Trimming shortened V by 2 bases and J by 3 bases, and 9 bases separated the two germline ends. Per the germline V gene, CDR1 is MNHEY and CDR2 is SMNVEV (reference sequence). The CDR3 extends over 14 amino acids. The CDR3 is CASSLNRQTDTQYF. CDR3 DNA: TGTGCCAGCAGTTTAAATCGCCAAACAGATACGCAGTATTTT.

This clonotype has ten or more counts. V usage is TRBV29-1 and J usage is TRBJ2-2; 10 bases map to TRBD2. Looked up from germline, CDR1 is SQVTM and CDR2 is ANQGSEA. The J segment lost 5 bases and the V segment lost 7 bases, leaving 1 base of the junction unmatched. The CDR3 has 12 amino acids. The CDR3 DNA reads TGCAGCGCGGGACTAGCGACCGGGGAGCTGTTTTTT. Residues: CSAGLATGELFF.

At least ten counts were recorded for this clonotype. The rearrangement links TRBV7-2 to TRBJ2-2; the match to TRBD2 covers 12 bases. Per the germline V gene, CDR1 is SGHTA and CDR2 is FQGNSA. This CDR3 has 16 residues. Trimming took 4 bases from V and 6 from J; bases not matched to a gene: 6. CDR3 region: CASSYGLAGPSGELFF. The CDR3 DNA reads as TGTGCCAGCAGCTATGGACTAGCGGGACCCTCCGGGGAGCTGTTTTTT.

This clonotype was seen a handful of times. V and J are TRBV4-3 and TRBJ1-4; no clear D gene. Trimming took off 4 bases at V and 4 bases at J, with 13 bases between the two ends. From germline, CDR1 is LGHNA and CDR2 YSLEER. The CDR3 totals 15 residues. CDR3 nucleotide sequence: TGCGCCAGCAGCCCGTCCATCTTGGATAATGAAAAACTGTTTTTT. Translated, it gives CASSPSILDNEKLFF.

In this sample, this clonotype turned up many times. The chain joins TRBV5-6 to TRBJ2-7; D is unresolved. V was shortened by 0 bases and J by 3 bases, with 16 bases between the two germline ends. This CDR3 has 16 amino acids. CDR1 SGHDT and CDR2 YYEEEE come from the germline V gene. The CDR3 here is CASSLVGIVGRYEQYF. The CDR3 DNA reads TGTGCCAGCAGCTTGGTGGGTATAGTGGGTCGCTACGAGCAGTACTTC.

This clonotype occurred a few times. The genes are TRBV28 and TRBJ1-2, with a weak D call TRBD1 (6 bases). CDR1 is MDHEN, CDR2 SYDVKM, per germline. This CDR3 has 15 amino acids. V was pared by 4 bases and J by 4 bases, with 16 bases between. In DNA form, the CDR3 reads TGTGCCAGCAGTTCCCCCGACAGGCCAGGCTATGGCTACACCTTC. This codes for CASSSPDRPGYGYTF.

This clonotype was counted a few times. The chain is built from TRBV10-3 and TRBJ1-1; the D is unclear. The V gene lost 10 bases and the J gene lost 1 base, with 7 bases spanning the gap. Germline V CDR1 and CDR2: ENHRY, SYGVKD. This CDR3 is 11 amino acids long. In nucleotides, the CDR3 is TGTGCCACGCGCACGAACACTGAAGCTTTCTTT. Translating gives CATRTNTEAFF.

This clonotype was counted ten times or more. This chain joins TRBV5-5 and TRBJ2-5; TRBD1 matches 9 bases. The V gene end was trimmed by 4 bases and the J gene end by 5 bases; junction bases not matched to a gene: 6. The CDR3 length is 14 residues. The germline CDR1 and CDR2 sequences are SGHKS and YYEKEE (reference sequence). The CDR3 region is CASSLPGTGETQYF. The CDR3 region has the DNA TGTGCCAGCAGCCTTCCCGGGACAGGGGAGACCCAGTACTTC. The full variable domain, with the rest looked up from reference TRBV5-5 and TRBJ2-5, is DAGVTQSPTHLIKTRGQQVTLRCSPISGHKSVSWYQQVLGQGPQFIFQYYEKEERGRGNFPDRFSARQFPNYSSELNVNALLLGDSALYLCASSLPGTGETQYFGPGTRLLVL.

This clonotype was detected ten times or more. The chain recombines TRBV10-1 with TRBJ2-7; D remains ambiguous. The CDR3 runs 12 residues. Deletions cut 3 bases from V and 9 bases from J, with 12 bases between. Germline CDR1 WNHNN, CDR2 SYGVQD (reference sequence). CDR3 nucleotide sequence: TGCGCCAGCAGTGACCCTGGTCGGAGGCAGTACTTC. It yields the protein CASSDPGRRQYF.

The V and J genes are TRBV7-2 and TRBJ2-5, with 11 bases that match TRBD2. Per the germline V gene, CDR1 is SGHTA and CDR2 is FQGNSA. The CDR3 length is 16 residues. The V and J ends lost 4 bases and 5 bases, in that order; junction bases with no gene match: 9. The CDR3 sequence: CASSSLAGGPSETQYF. CDR3 coding DNA: TGTGCCAGCAGCTCGTTAGCGGGAGGGCCATCCGAGACCCAGTACTTC.

The chain has TRBV6-6 and TRBJ2-3; D not resolved. Germline-derived CDR1 and CDR2 are MNHNY and SVGAGI (reference sequence). The CDR3 is 14 amino acids. Trimming stripped 0 bases from V and 3 bases from J, with 7 bases between. The DNA for the CDR3 is TGTGCCAGCAGTTACTCGATCGGAACAGATACGCAGTATTTT. Encoded protein: CASSYSIGTDTQYF.

The sample holds a few counts of this clonotype. The chain combines TRBV30 with TRBJ1-2; D remains unclear. The CDR3 extends over 13 amino acids. The germline V gene encodes CDR1 GTSNPN and CDR2 SVGIG (reference sequence). The ends were cut back, 4 bases at V and 4 bases at J, with 13 bases in the middle. CDR3 in DNA: TGTGCCTGGAACAGCATAAGGGCCTATGGCTACACCTTC. It encodes CAWNSIRAYGYTF.

This clonotype came up a few times. The rearrangement links TRBV6-5 to TRBJ2-1; 9 positions match TRBD2. This CDR3 region has 16 residues. Per germline, CDR1 MNHEY and CDR2 SVGAGI. The V and J ends lost 3 bases and 3 bases, in that order; junction bases with no gene match: 6. CDR3 loop: CASSYSATSGYNEQFF. The CDR3 DNA reads TGTGCCAGCAGTTATTCGGCGACTAGCGGCTACAATGAGCAGTTCTTC.

This clonotype was counted only a few times. The chain couples TRBV7-8 to TRBJ2-2, with a possible D match to TRBD2 (5 bases). The CDR3 has 16 residues. Germline CDR1 reads SGHVS; CDR2 reads FQNEAQ. V dropped 1 base and J dropped 4 bases, with 13 bases sitting between them. The CDR3 nucleotides are TGTGCCAGCAGCTTAGACGGCGGGCCGGGCACCGGGGAGCTGTTTTTT. This codes for CASSLDGGPGTGELFF. Drawing the rest from reference TRBV7-8 and TRBJ2-2, the complete variable domain is GAGVSQSPRYKVAKRGQDVALRCDPISGHVSLFWYQQALGQGPEFLTYFQNEAQLDKSGLPSDRFFAERPEGSVSTLKIQRTQQEDSAVYLCASSLDGGPGTGELFFGEGSRLTVL.